A single sample gave rise to the 28 T cell receptor beta chains below, sequenced in a study of T cells in Graves' hyperthyroidism and ophthalmopathy. TCR beta CDR3 sequences were amplified from RNA transcripts. When the TCR CDR3 underwent first-round RT-PCR, the HTBI primer set was used. TCRdb itself ran the multiplex PCR reads through MiXCR, one entry per CDR3 protein. In the table there are around 390,000 distinct CDR3 sequences, more than 14% of which are singletons. Specimen: blood. The receptors come from a young woman with Graves' ophthalmopathy.

This clonotype was counted at least ten times. J is TRBJ2-3 and V is TRBV29-1; the D is unclear. This CDR3 spans 13 amino acids. Deletions cut 4 bases from V and 2 bases from J, with 10 bases between. CDR1 and CDR2 from the germline V gene are SQVTM and ANQGSEA. This CDR3 is CSVVILFTDTQYF. In DNA form, the CDR3 reads TGCAGCGTTGTAATCCTCTTCACAGATACGCAGTATTTT.

This clonotype was recorded at least ten times. This chain uses TRBV2 with TRBJ1-5, with TRBD1 as a possible D gene (6 bases). This CDR3 spans 16 amino acids. Trimming removed 6 bases at V and 3 bases at J, with 18 bases between. Germline assignment: CDR1 SNHLY and CDR2 FYNNEI. CDR3 in amino acids: CASRATIQGINQPQHF. Here the CDR3 DNA reads TGTGCCAGCAGGGCCACGATACAGGGAATCAATCAGCCCCAGCATTTT.

This clonotype was counted at least ten times. The chain joins TRBV20-1 to TRBJ2-3; TRBD1 might be the D (6 bases). Germline values: CDR1 DFQATT, CDR2 SNEGSKA (reference sequence). V was clipped by 4 bases and J by 5 bases, with 13 bases between them. This CDR3 is 13 amino acids long. In DNA form, the CDR3 reads TGCAGTGCTACCCGGACAGTGGGAGATACGCAGTATTTT. Amino acid sequence: CSATRTVGDTQYF.

Only a few counts were recorded for this clonotype. A read error may explain this, as a much larger clone is one base away. V usage is TRBV2 and J usage is TRBJ1-5; tentatively, D is TRBD1 (5 bases). The CDR3 has 15 amino acids. Per the germline V gene, CDR1 is SNHLY and CDR2 is FYNNEI. CDR3 sequence (DNA): TGTGTCAGCAGTGAAAGCGGGGACAGCAATCAGCCCCAGCATTTT. This sequence encodes CVSSESGDSNQPQHF.

The CDR3 coding sequence is TGTGCCAGCAGCTTAGAACCCGGGGAGGATATCGCGGAGACCCAGTACTTC. Amino acid sequence: CASSLEPGEDIAETQYF. The V and J genes are TRBV11-2 and TRBJ2-5, with D possibly TRBD2 on 6 matching bases. V was shortened by 0 bases and J by 5 bases, with 19 bases between the two germline ends. CDR1 is SGHAT and CDR2 is FQNNGV in the germline V gene. The CDR3 is 17 residues long. Combining the CDR3 with reference TRBV11-2 and TRBJ2-5 gives the whole variable domain EAGVAQSPRYKIIEKRQSVAFWCNPISGHATLYWYQQILGQGPKLLIQFQNNGVVDDSQLPKDRFSAERLKGVDSTLKIQPAKLEDSAVYLCASSLEPGEDIAETQYFGPGTRLLVL.

This clonotype was counted at least ten times. The CDR3 DNA reads TGTGCCAGCAGCCGAACAGGGGGCGCAGCCAAAAACATTCAGTACTTC. It specifies CASSRTGGAAKNIQYF. The chain couples TRBV11-2 to TRBJ2-4, with 9 bases matching TRBD1. J lost 0 bases, V lost 5 bases, and 5 bases had no gene match. This CDR3 comprises 16 residues. CDR1 and CDR2 (germline): SGHAT, FQNNGV.

The V call is TRBV11-3, the J call TRBJ2-1; 7 nucleotides agree with TRBD1. This CDR3 is built from 14 residues. Per the germline V gene, CDR1 is SGHNT and CDR2 is YENEEA. V lost 5 bases, J lost 8 bases, and 9 bases stayed unmatched. The CDR3 DNA is TGTGCCAGCAGCCAAAGGGGGCGTAGAGATGAGCAGTTCTTC. It specifies CASSQRGRRDEQFF.

This clonotype was picked up many times. This chain links TRBV4-1 with TRBJ1-2, with D possibly being TRBD1 (5 bases). Germline-derived CDR1 and CDR2 are MGHRA and YSYEKL. This CDR3 is built from 13 residues. The germline V and J ends were trimmed by 0 bases and 5 bases, with 7 bases remaining between them. CDR3 DNA: TGCGCCAGCAGCCAAGAGGGGCAGTATGGCTACACCTTC. This sequence encodes CASSQEGQYGYTF.

This clonotype has ten or more counts. J is TRBJ1-1 and V is TRBV20-1, with 7 bases lining up with TRBD1. The V gene's germline CDR1 is DFQATT and CDR2 SNEGSKA (reference sequence). The CDR3 runs 15 residues. With V trimmed by 5 bases and J by 4 bases, 13 bases remained unmatched. The CDR3 is CSAHRDRLSGTEAFF. The DNA for the CDR3 is TGCAGTGCTCACCGGGACAGACTAAGCGGCACTGAAGCTTTCTTT.

This clonotype occurred many times. The chain combines TRBV28 with TRBJ1-4; unclear D gene. The CDR3 runs to 14 residues. Per the germline V gene, CDR1 is MDHEN and CDR2 is SYDVKM. Trimming removed 5 bases at V and 5 bases at J, with 12 bases between. The CDR3 loop is CASSPRKRNEKLFF. DNA of the CDR3: TGTGCCAGCAGTCCACGTAAAAGAAATGAAAAACTGTTTTTT.

V usage is TRBV7-2 and J usage is TRBJ2-1; 11 bases agree with TRBD2. V was pared by 1 base and J by 9 bases, with 14 bases of the junction left unmatched. CDR3 length equals 18 residues. Germline assignment: CDR1 SGHTA and CDR2 FQGNSA. This CDR3 is CASSLELAGGLGEREQFF. CDR3 DNA sequence: TGTGCCAGCAGCTTAGAATTAGCGGGGGGGCTTGGAGAACGTGAGCAGTTCTTC.

There are many counts of this clonotype. This chain uses TRBV3-1 with TRBJ1-2; TRBD1 is a possible D gene (5 bases). CDR3 length: 14 amino acids. CDR1 is LGHDT and CDR2 is YNNKEL in the germline V gene (reference sequence). V lost 4 bases and J 7 bases, leaving 16 bases between the germline ends. This chain's CDR3 is CASSPTGGSSGYTF. The CDR3 DNA reads TGTGCCAGCAGCCCCACCGGGGGGTCAAGTGGCTACACCTTC.

This clonotype was seen many times. The chain joins TRBV19 to TRBJ1-1; possibly TRBD1 for D (5 bases). V was shortened by 9 bases and J by 3 bases, with 11 bases between the two germline ends. Per germline, CDR1 LNHDA and CDR2 SQIVND (reference sequence). The length of the CDR3 is 12 residues. The CDR3 loop reads CASRDQDTEAFF. The CDR3 coding sequence is TGTGCCAGCAGGGATCAGGACACTGAAGCTTTCTTT.

This clonotype was observed a handful of times. The chain recombines TRBV20-1 with TRBJ1-3; unclear D gene. Germline V lookup: CDR1 DFQATT, CDR2 SNEGSKA (reference sequence). V was clipped by 6 bases and J by 1 base, with 10 bases between them. The CDR3 is made up of 13 amino acids. For the CDR3, the DNA is TGCAGTGCCTCCCCGGGTTCTGGAAACACCATATATTTT. This codes for CSASPGSGNTIYF.

The genes are TRBV5-5 and TRBJ2-1; D is unclear. The length of the CDR3 is 13 residues. Trimming took off 0 bases at V and 8 bases at J, with 9 bases between the two ends. Per the germline V gene, CDR1 is SGHKS and CDR2 is YYEKEE (reference sequence). For the CDR3, the DNA is TGTGCCAGCAGCTTGGACCTGGTAGATGAGCAGTTCTTC. It encodes CASSLDLVDEQFF. The whole variable domain, remainder taken from reference TRBV5-5 and TRBJ2-1, is DAGVTQSPTHLIKTRGQQVTLRCSPISGHKSVSWYQQVLGQGPQFIFQYYEKEERGRGNFPDRFSARQFPNYSSELNVNALLLGDSALYLCASSLDLVDEQFFGPGTRLTVL.

In its sample, this clonotype was seen many times. J is TRBJ2-5 and V is TRBV2; 8 positions match TRBD1. Germline V lookup: CDR1 SNHLY, CDR2 FYNNEI. CDR3 size: 13 residues. With V trimmed by 6 bases and J by 6 bases, 6 bases remained unmatched. This chain's CDR3 is CASRKDREQTQYF. CDR3 DNA: TGTGCCAGCAGGAAGGACAGGGAGCAGACCCAGTACTTC.

The sample holds many counts of this clonotype. The CDR3 sequence is CASSVTDSTVTYEQYF. CDR3 nucleotide sequence: TGTGCCAGCAGCGTTACGGACAGCACAGTTACCTACGAGCAGTACTTC. This rearrangement joins TRBV9 to TRBJ2-7; D might be TRBD1 (6 bases). Looked up from germline, CDR1 is SGDLS and CDR2 is YYNGEE. This CDR3 has 16 amino acids. V was trimmed by 2 bases and J by 2 bases, leaving 17 bases between them.

With respect to this clonotype: The junction shows a germline mismatch at one end, possibly a read error. J is TRBJ1-3 and V is TRBV9; D ambiguous. This CDR3 is built from 15 residues. Germline loops: CDR1 SGDLS, CDR2 YYNGEE. In nucleotides, the CDR3 is TGTGCCAGCAGCGAAACAGTAAGCTCTGGAGACACCATATATTTT. Encoded protein: CASSETVSSGDTIYF.

This clonotype was picked up many times. The rearrangement links TRBV7-2 to TRBJ2-5, with 12 bases that match TRBD2. The trim removed 5 bases at V and 5 bases at J, leaving 6 bases unmatched. This CDR3 comprises 15 residues. Germline V gene data show CDR1 as SGHTA and CDR2 as FQGNSA. CDR3: CASSKTSGGRETQYF. The CDR3 DNA reads as TGTGCCAGCAGCAAGACTAGCGGGGGACGGGAGACCCAGTACTTC.

Many counts were recorded for this clonotype. The chain is built from TRBV28 and TRBJ2-7, with 11 positions matching TRBD2. The CDR3 spans 17 residues. Trimming at V came to 6 bases and at J to 0 bases, leaving 10 bases not matched to a gene. Germline loops: CDR1 MDHEN, CDR2 SYDVKM. CDR3: CASSPPSGGRSSYEQYF. As DNA, the CDR3 is TGTGCCAGCAGCCCACCTAGCGGGGGGCGAAGCTCCTACGAGCAGTACTTC.

Points on this clonotype: A much larger clone is a single base away; this may be a read error. The chain links TRBV6-4 to TRBJ2-3; unclear D gene. CDR3 size: 14 residues. Germline CDR1 is MRHNA and CDR2 is SNTAGT. CDR3 bases: TGTGTCAGCAGTGACTCGGGTAGCACAGATACGCAGTATTTT. Translating gives CVSSDSGSTDTQYF.

This chain joins TRBV20-1 and TRBJ2-1; 8 nucleotides agree with TRBD2. V gave up 5 bases and J gave up 4 bases; unmatched junction bases: 16. The CDR3 sequence is 17 residues long. Germline CDR1 is DFQATT and CDR2 is SNEGSKA (reference sequence). CDR3 sequence (DNA): TGCAGTGCTTACCCGGCGGAACTAGCGGTGATATACAATGAGCAGTTCTTC. It specifies CSAYPAELAVIYNEQFF.

This clonotype has just a few counts. This rearrangement joins TRBV29-1 to TRBJ2-3; D remains ambiguous. CDR3 length: 13 residues. Germline V CDR1 and CDR2: SQVTM, ANQGSEA. The V end lost 2 bases, the J end lost 2 bases, and 8 bases lay between the germline ends. CDR3 sequence: CSVEIISTDTQYF. In DNA, the CDR3 is TGCAGCGTTGAAATAATCTCCACAGATACGCAGTATTTT.

The table lists this clonotype with a few counts. The chain recombines TRBV2 with TRBJ2-2; 7 bases match TRBD1. Trimming removed 6 bases from V and 4 bases from J; junction bases left unmatched: 8. Germline V gives CDR1 SNHLY, CDR2 FYNNEI. The CDR3 length is 15 residues. The CDR3 is CASSGLGQSTGELFF. The DNA for the CDR3 is TGTGCCAGCAGCGGGCTGGGACAGTCCACCGGGGAGCTGTTTTTT.

This clonotype occurred a few times. A much larger clone is a single base away; this may be a read error. The chain uses TRBV20-1 and TRBJ2-7; D not resolved. Germline V CDR1 and CDR2: DFQATT, SNEGSKA (reference sequence). This CDR3 is 13 amino acids long. CDR3 loop: CSAREGTNYDQYF. The DNA of the CDR3 is TGCAGTGCTAGAGAGGGCACTAACTACGATCAGTACTTC.

This clonotype was seen at least ten times. The gene calls are TRBV5-1 and TRBJ1-1, with unresolved D. This CDR3 region has 15 residues. Germline loops: CDR1 SGHRS, CDR2 YFSETQ. V gave up 4 bases and J gave up 1 base, with 14 bases separating them. The CDR3 sequence is CASSPRSPENTEAFF. For the CDR3, the DNA is TGCGCCAGCAGCCCAAGGTCGCCAGAGAACACTGAAGCTTTCTTT. The complete variable domain, with remaining parts taken from reference TRBV5-1 and TRBJ1-1, reads KAGVTQTPRYLIKTRGQQVTLSCSPISGHRSVSWYQQTPGQGLQFLFEYFSETQRNKGNFPGRFSGRQFSNSRSEMNVSTLELGDSALYLCASSPRSPENTEAFFGQGTRLTVV.

CDR3 nucleotides: TGCAGCGTTCTTGAAAGTGACGGGGCCAACGTCCTGACTTTC. It specifies CSVLESDGANVLTF. V usage is TRBV29-1 and J usage is TRBJ2-6; D unclear. V was clipped by 5 bases and J by 4 bases, with 12 bases between them. The length of the CDR3 is 14 residues. CDR1 and CDR2 (germline): SQVTM, ANQGSEA.

The table lists this clonotype with a few counts. This sequence joins TRBV10-2 and TRBJ1-5; 7 nucleotides agree with TRBD1. The CDR3 contains 13 residues. Germline values: CDR1 WSHSY, CDR2 SAAADI. J lost 6 bases, V lost 7 bases, and 6 bases had no gene match. The CDR3 here is CASMGQTFQPQHF. CDR3 in DNA: TGCGCCAGCATGGGACAGACCTTTCAGCCCCAGCATTTT.